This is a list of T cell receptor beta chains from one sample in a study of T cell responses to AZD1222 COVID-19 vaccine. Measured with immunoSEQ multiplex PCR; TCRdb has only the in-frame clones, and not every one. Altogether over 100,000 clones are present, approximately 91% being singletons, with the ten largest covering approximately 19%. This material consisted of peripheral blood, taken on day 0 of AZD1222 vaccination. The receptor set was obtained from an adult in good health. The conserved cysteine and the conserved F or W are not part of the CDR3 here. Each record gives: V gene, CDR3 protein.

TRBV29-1	SVVAGSYEQY
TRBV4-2	ASSPSVGGSYGYT
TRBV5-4	ASSPGGPLAKNIQY
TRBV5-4	ASSLGAGGAYGYT
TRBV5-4	ASSPTVTGDDEQF
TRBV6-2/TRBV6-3	ASSYPPGQGYYGYT
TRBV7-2	ASSLTQTPYEQY
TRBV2	ASTDGGGTEAF
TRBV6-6	ASSRRDTQRY
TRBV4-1	ASSQMLNREGGYT
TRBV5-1	ASSFTGNQPQH
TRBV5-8	ASSAFGSYTDTQY
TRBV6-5	ASSYSTGDGYT
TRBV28	ASSFERDTEAF
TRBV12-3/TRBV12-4	ASSRDRGRAF
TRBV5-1	ASSLVGGVGTSTDTQY
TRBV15	ATSRGTGTGPSGANVLT
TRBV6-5	ASSYSADAPLH
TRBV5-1	ASSLGVKNTEAF
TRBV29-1	SVEGSTGGSGNTIY
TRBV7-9	ASSLDQGGQETQY
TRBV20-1	SAPLLYGYT